This TCR beta chain was identified during a study of shared clonotypes between healthy human individuals. CD45RO negativity and positive selection for CCR7 defined naive CD8 cells, a population that excluded terminally differentiated effector memory CD45RA+ cells. The repertoire was sequenced with immunoSEQ multiplex PCR; TCRdb's copy has only in-frame clones and lacks some. The data show roughly 570,000 clones, roughly 98% seen once. The CDR3 loop spans 12 amino acids. The V end was cut by 4 bases, the J end by 4 bases, with 9 bases between. Germline V CDR1 and CDR2: SQVTM, ANQGSEA. This receptor was taken from a man between 25 and 39 years old in good health. This chain uses TRBV29-1 with TRBJ2-3, with D unresolved. Sequenced material: naive CD8+ T cells sorted from blood. The CDR3 region is CSVGRSSDTQYF. Written as DNA, the CDR3 is TGCAGCGTTGGCAGGTCGTCAGATACGCAGTATTTT.